The clone carrying this TCR beta chain has more than one count but fewer than ten. Clones were read by immunoSEQ multiplex PCR, and TCRdb kept only the in-frame ones, dropping some. The table shows 150,000 to 200,000 clones, with about 84% occurring only once. This CDR3 is built from 15 residues. The germline V and J ends were trimmed by 0 bases and 0 bases, with 8 bases remaining between them. Per germline, CDR1 SEHNR and CDR2 FQNEAQ (reference sequence). The sample comes from a study of blood T cell repertoires in COVID-19. The V and J genes are TRBV7-9 and TRBJ1-1; TRBD1 is a possible D gene (6 bases). The clonotype originates from a woman aged 25 to 39 with acute or convalescent COVID-19. The sequenced sample was peripheral blood. The chain's CDR3 is CASSLAGALNTEAFF. In DNA form, the CDR3 reads TGTGCCAGCAGCTTAGCGGGGGCCCTGAACACTGAAGCTTTCTTT.